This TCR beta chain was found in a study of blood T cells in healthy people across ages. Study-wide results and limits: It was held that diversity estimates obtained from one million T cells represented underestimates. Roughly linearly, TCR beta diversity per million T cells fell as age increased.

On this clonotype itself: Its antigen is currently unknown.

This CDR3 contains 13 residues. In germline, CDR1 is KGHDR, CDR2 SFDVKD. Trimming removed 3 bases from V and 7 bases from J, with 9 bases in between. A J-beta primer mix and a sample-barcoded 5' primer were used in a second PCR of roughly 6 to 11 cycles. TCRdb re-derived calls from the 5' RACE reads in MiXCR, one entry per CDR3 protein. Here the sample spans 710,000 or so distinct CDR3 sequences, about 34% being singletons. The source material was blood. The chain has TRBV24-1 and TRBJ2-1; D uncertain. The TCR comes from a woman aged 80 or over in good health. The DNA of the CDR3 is TGTGCCACCAGTGATCAATCAGTAAATGAGCAGTTCTTC. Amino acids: CATSDQSVNEQFF.